This TCR beta chain was captured by sequencing in a study of cytomegalovirus exposure and HLA in healthy donors. For the study at large: The Caucasian-associated ancestry cluster held under 90% of 398 genotyped donors.

Study-level findings and limits: Later genetic work tied a missense DCLRE1C variant to beta-chain V and J trimming.

This clone was seen a few times. What it binds is not known. In the PCR, 60 Vbeta and 13 Jbeta primers were used. Assay: immunoSEQ multiplex PCR; the TCRdb copy retains only in-frame clones and omits some. This sample has hundreds of thousands of clones, with roughly 88% found just once. Sequenced sample: PBMCs. The origin of this receptor is a boy aged 2 to 10 in good health and CMV-seronegative.

As DNA, the CDR3 is TGTGCCAGCAGTTCCTACAGGGGGCTGGGCGAAAAACTGTTTTTT. Translation: CASSSYRGLGEKLFF. The V gene is TRBV27, the J gene TRBJ1-4, with 9 nucleotides matching TRBD1. The CDR3 spans 15 residues. Unmatched junction bases numbered 8, after V lost 4 bases and J lost 8 bases. From germline, CDR1 is MNHEY and CDR2 SMNVEV (reference sequence).